This T cell receptor beta chain comes out of a study of shared clonotypes between healthy human individuals. General study points: Sharing across a few donors was seen in approximately 5.2% of naive CD4 clonotypes.

A word on this clone: Its target is not known. One junction end disagrees with the germline gene, perhaps due to a read error.

Clones were read by immunoSEQ multiplex PCR, and TCRdb kept only the in-frame ones, dropping some. Altogether some 2.1 million clones are present, around 95% being singletons, with the ten largest covering about 1.6%. Cells designated naive CD8 were CD45RO-negative and were positively selected for CCR7, with terminally differentiated effector memory CD45RA+ cells excluded. The receptor was derived from a man aged 18 to 30 in good health. Some clones in this sample may be carry-over from other donors' samples. The sequenced sample consisted of naive CD8+ T cells from PBMCs.

The CDR3 DNA reads as TGCAGCGTTGGAACAGGGTATAACTCCCACAATGAGCAGTTCTTC. Its protein is CSVGTGYNSHNEQFF. The rearrangement joins TRBV29-1 to TRBJ2-1, with D perhaps matching TRBD1 (6 bases). CDR3 length: 15 amino acids. Germline V lookup: CDR1 SQVTM, CDR2 ANQGSEA.